This paragraph reports one T cell receptor (beta chain). The data were obtained in a study of cytomegalovirus exposure and HLA in healthy donors. Study-level background: From HLA-typed donors, an early data release held around 85 million unique TCRs.

Use of 60 Vbeta and 13 Jbeta primers characterized the PCR. Sequencing used immunoSEQ multiplex PCR; TCRdb keeps in-frame clones, though not all of them. The data contain 200,000 or so clones, more than 75% of them singletons. V lost 10 bases, J lost 5 bases, and 13 bases stayed unmatched. The CDR3 is made up of 14 amino acids. Germline V lookup: CDR1 SEHNR, CDR2 FQNEAQ (reference sequence). The chain combines TRBV7-9 with TRBJ1-2, with 7 bases aligning to TRBD1. The clonotype was recovered from a girl under three years old in good health and CMV-seronegative. Input material: PBMCs. The DNA for the CDR3 is TGTGCCACCCTAGGGTCGACAGGGAGGTATGGCTACACCTTC. Translating gives CATLGSTGRYGYTF. The full variable domain, with the rest looked up from reference TRBV7-9 and TRBJ1-2, is DTGVSQNPRHKITKRGQNVTFRCDPISEHNRLYWYRQTLGQGPEFLTYFQNEAQLEKSRLLSDRFSAERPKGSFSTLEIQRTEQGDSAMYLCATLGSTGRYGYTFGSGTRLTVV.